This T cell receptor (beta chain) came from a study of T-cell memory formation after mild COVID-19. Study outcomes and limitations: Mostly located in CM and EM were contracting CD4+ clones, with contracting CD8+ clones located in EMRA.

The CDR3 consists of 18 residues. Germline-derived CDR1 and CDR2 are LNHDA and SQIVND (reference sequence). V was trimmed by 6 bases and J by 1 base, leaving 19 bases between them. Of note for this clonotype: Its specificity is unknown.

Using its own MiXCR run on the 5' RACE reads, TCRdb lists one record per CDR3 protein. The sample yields 400,000 to 500,000 distinct CDR3 sequences, about 20% seen once. The source material was PBMCs or a T cell subset sorted from them (not recorded which). The chain employs TRBV19 and TRBJ2-6; D could derive from TRBD1 or TRBD2 (6 bases each). This clonotype was obtained from a man between 18 and 35 years old who had mild COVID-19 (a few samples of this study predate the infection). Cell type and time point are not known. CDR3 DNA sequence: TGTGCCAGTAGACGGGACACGCATGGGACTTCTGGGGCCAACGTCCTGACTTTC. Its translation: CASRRDTHGTSGANVLTF.